The clone carrying this T cell receptor beta chain appeared many times. These data are taken from a study of cytomegalovirus exposure and HLA in healthy donors. Trimming took 5 bases from V and 2 from J; bases not matched to a gene: 12. Germline CDR1 reads MDHEN; CDR2 reads SYDVKM. The CDR3 is 17 residues long. The PCR made use of 60 Vbeta and 13 Jbeta primers. Using immunoSEQ multiplex PCR, the repertoire was profiled, and TCRdb retains in-frame clones only, with some absent. The table includes 150,000 or so clones, about 85% detected once. V gene TRBV28 combines with J gene TRBJ1-5; 7 bases match TRBD1. The sequence was collected from a man younger than 30 in good health and CMV-seronegative. The specimen sequenced was PBMCs. The CDR3: CASSPPPFTGGNQPQHF. The CDR3 nucleotides are TGTGCCAGCAGTCCCCCACCCTTTACAGGGGGCAATCAGCCCCAGCATTTT.